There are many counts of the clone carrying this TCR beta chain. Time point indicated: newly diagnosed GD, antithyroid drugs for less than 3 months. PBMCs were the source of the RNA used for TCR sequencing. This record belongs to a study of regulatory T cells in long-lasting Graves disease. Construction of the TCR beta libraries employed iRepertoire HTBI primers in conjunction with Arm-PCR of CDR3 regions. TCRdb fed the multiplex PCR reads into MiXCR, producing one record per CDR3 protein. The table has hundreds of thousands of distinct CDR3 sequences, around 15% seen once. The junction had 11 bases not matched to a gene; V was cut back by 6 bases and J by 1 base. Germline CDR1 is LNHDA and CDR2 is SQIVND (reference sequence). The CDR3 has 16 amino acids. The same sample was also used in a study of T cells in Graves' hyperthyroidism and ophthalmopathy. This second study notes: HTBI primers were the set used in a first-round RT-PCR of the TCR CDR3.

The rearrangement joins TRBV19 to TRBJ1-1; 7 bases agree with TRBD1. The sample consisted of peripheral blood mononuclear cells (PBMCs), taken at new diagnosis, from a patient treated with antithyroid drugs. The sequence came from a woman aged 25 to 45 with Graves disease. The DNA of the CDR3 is TGTGCCAGTAGGGTGGGGACAGAGATACCGAACACTGAAGCTTTCTTT. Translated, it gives CASRVGTEIPNTEAFF.